Listed here are 21 T cell receptor beta chains from one sample, sequenced in a study of PD-L1 blockade in urothelial cancer. The time point: pretreatment peripheral blood. Libraries were prepared by immunoSEQ multiplex PCR; TCRdb keeps only in-frame clonotypes and omits some of them. The sample holds 130,000 or so clones, about four fifths seen once. Source: PBMCs, taken around atezolizumab (anti-PD-L1) treatment. The receptors stem from a man in his fifties or sixties with urothelial cancer.

The chain is built from TRBV5-1 and TRBJ2-2; the match to TRBD2 covers 12 bases. Germline V CDR1 and CDR2: SGHRS, YFSETQ. V dropped 5 bases and J dropped 1; count of bases not matched to a gene: 6. This CDR3 is built from 17 residues. CDR3 in DNA: TGCGCCAGCAGTGTGCTAGCGGGAGGGGTGAACACCGGGGAGCTGTTTTTT. Its protein is CASSVLAGGVNTGELFF.

V usage is TRBV30 and J usage is TRBJ2-5, with 7 bases fitting TRBD1. This CDR3 comprises 12 residues. Germline V gene data show CDR1 as GTSNPN and CDR2 as SVGIG (reference sequence). With 5 bases clipped from V and 5 bases from J, the junction kept 5 bases outside the gene matches. The CDR3 sequence: CAWGTDGETQYF. CDR3 DNA: TGTGCCTGGGGGACAGACGGGGAGACCCAGTACTTC.

The V and J genes are TRBV7-6 and TRBJ2-7, with 8 bases that match TRBD1. The germline CDR1 and CDR2 sequences are SGHVS and FNYEAQ. J was trimmed by 2 bases and V by 5 bases; bases with no gene match: 5. This CDR3 is 14 amino acids long. The CDR3 here is CASSPGTGAYEQYF. Written as DNA, the CDR3 is TGTGCCAGCAGCCCAGGGACAGGCGCCTACGAGCAGTACTTC. Based on the CDR3 plus reference TRBV7-6 and TRBJ2-7, the full variable domain is GAGVSQSPRYKVTKRGQDVALRCDPISGHVSLYWYRQALGQGPEFLTYFNYEAQQDKSGLPNDRFSAERPEGSISTLTIQRTEQRDSAMYRCASSPGTGAYEQYFGPGTRLTVT.

The chain combines TRBV4-1 with TRBJ2-1; perhaps TRBD2 as D (6 bases). This CDR3 has 14 residues. Trimming left V 6 bases short and J 2 bases short, with 11 bases between. Germline V CDR1 and CDR2: MGHRA, YSYEKL. CDR3 coding DNA: TGCGCCAGCAGAATAGCGGATACCTACAATGAGCAGTTCTTC. Its translation: CASRIADTYNEQFF.

The gene calls are TRBV19 and TRBJ2-5, with TRBD2 identical over 11 bases. The germline V gene has CDR1 LNHDA and CDR2 SQIVND (reference sequence). CDR3 length: 15 residues. The V and J ends lost 5 bases and 3 bases, in that order; junction bases with no gene match: 5. This chain's CDR3 is CASSGVAGGEETQYF. The CDR3, as DNA: TGTGCCAGTAGTGGAGTAGCGGGAGGGGAAGAGACCCAGTACTTC.

This chain connects TRBV7-2 to TRBJ1-5, with TRBD1 matching over 9 bases. The CDR3 has 17 residues. V lost 1 base to trimming and J lost 5 bases; unmatched junction nucleotides: 9. Germline assignment: CDR1 SGHTA and CDR2 FQGNSA. In nucleotides, the CDR3 is TGTGCCAGCAGCTTAGGGGACAGGGCCGTCGGTTATCAGCCCCAGCATTTT. It is translated as CASSLGDRAVGYQPQHF.

The rearrangement joins TRBV2 to TRBJ2-6; D is possibly TRBD2 (6 bases). The CDR3 length is 18 residues. Germline V gene sequence: CDR1 SNHLY, CDR2 FYNNEI. Trimming took off 7 bases at V and 4 bases at J, with 23 bases between the two ends. The CDR3 nucleotides read TGTGCCAGCAAACCCCCTCCAGGGACTGGCTACGGGGCCAACGTCCTGACTTTC. It yields the protein CASKPPPGTGYGANVLTF.

As concerns this clone: No DNA is shown, since the ends of the CDR3 on it are uncertain; the CDR3 is the one TCRdb lists. The chain recombines TRBV23-1 with TRBJ2-1; the table calls TRBD1, which could not be checked here. TRBV23-1 is designated an ORF whose function remains uncertain. The CDR3 is 24 amino acids long, termini counted. Here the CDR3 reads CASSHYKYISAPAVIPGFYNEQFF.

The chain couples TRBV7-2 to TRBJ2-3, with 9 nucleotides matching TRBD2. The CDR3 has 16 residues. V trimming: 1 base; J trimming: 4 bases; junction bases outside the gene matches: 6. Germline values: CDR1 SGHTA, CDR2 FQGNSA. The CDR3 loop is CASSLGSGRTADTQYF. The CDR3, as DNA: TGTGCCAGCAGCTTAGGGAGCGGGAGGACCGCAGATACGCAGTATTTT.

V gene TRBV2 combines with J gene TRBJ2-1, with 10 bases matching TRBD2. Trimming at V came to 2 bases and at J to 7 bases, leaving 8 bases not matched to a gene. CDR1 and CDR2 from the germline V gene are SNHLY and FYNNEI. The CDR3 contains 16 residues. The CDR3 sequence: CASSERGLAGANEQFF. In DNA form, the CDR3 reads TGTGCCAGCAGTGAACGGGGGCTAGCGGGAGCAAATGAGCAGTTCTTC.

The chain has TRBV6-1 and TRBJ2-7; D perhaps matches TRBD1 (6 bases). CDR1 is MNHNS and CDR2 is SASEGT in the germline V gene. The V and J ends lost 6 bases and 4 bases respectively, with 7 bases between them. CDR3 length: 11 residues. The CDR3 DNA sequence: TGTGCCAGCAGAACAGGGTACGAGCAGTACTTC. Translation: CASRTGYEQYF.

As for this clone: One end of the junction is discordant with germline, which a read error may explain. The chain uses TRBV7-7 and TRBJ2-1; tentatively, D is TRBD2 (5 bases). The CDR3 has 14 amino acids. Germline CDR1 SSHAT, CDR2 FNYEAQ (reference sequence). The chain's CDR3 is CASSLTSEGNEQFF. In nucleotides, the CDR3 is TGTGCTAGCAGCTTGACCAGCGAGGGCAATGAGCAGTTCTTC.

The chain couples TRBV20-1 to TRBJ2-3, with D possibly TRBD2 on 5 matching bases. This CDR3 region has 11 residues. Per germline, CDR1 DFQATT and CDR2 SNEGSKA (reference sequence). The CDR3 region is CSQEKRDTQYF. DNA of the CDR3: TGCAGCCAGGAGAAGCGGGATACGCAGTATTTT.

This clone occurred a few times. The chain carries TRBV9 and TRBJ1-3; 9 bases are shared with TRBD1. The CDR3 has 15 amino acids. The V and J ends lost 4 bases and 0 bases, in that order; junction bases with no gene match: 2. The V gene's germline CDR1 is SGDLS and CDR2 YYNGEE. DNA of the CDR3: TGTGCCAGCAGCATGACAGGGGGCTCTGGAAACACCATATATTTT. This translates into CASSMTGGSGNTIYF.

J is TRBJ2-7 and V is TRBV19; D is perhaps TRBD2 (6 bases). The germline V gene encodes CDR1 LNHDA and CDR2 SQIVND (reference sequence). The CDR3 has 15 amino acids. V shed 4 bases and J shed 0 bases, with 13 bases lying between them. The CDR3 nucleotides are TGTGCCAGTAGTACGTCTAGCGTGAGCTCCTACGAGCAGTACTTC. Protein: CASSTSSVSSYEQYF.

This sequence joins TRBV10-3 and TRBJ2-7, with D maybe TRBD1 (6 bases). CDR3 size: 14 residues. Deletions cut 3 bases from V and 4 bases from J, with 13 bases between. The germline CDR1 and CDR2 sequences are ENHRY and SYGVKD. CDR3 DNA sequence: TGTGCCATCAGTGACCCGGGACACAATTACGAGCAGTACTTC. Translation: CAISDPGHNYEQYF.

The V and J genes are TRBV28 and TRBJ1-2, with D perhaps TRBD1 (5 bases). The CDR3 is 14 amino acids. The V gene lost 6 bases and the J gene lost 4 bases, with 15 bases spanning the gap. From germline, CDR1 is MDHEN and CDR2 SYDVKM. The DNA for the CDR3 is TGTGCCAGCAGCCTTCGACAGATTTCCTATGGCTACACCTTC. This encodes CASSLRQISYGYTF.

V and J are TRBV5-5 and TRBJ2-1; D uncertain. The CDR3 length is 15 residues. The V gene lost 4 bases and the J gene lost 4 bases, with 15 bases spanning the gap. In germline, CDR1 is SGHKS, CDR2 YYEKEE (reference sequence). The DNA for the CDR3 is TGTGCCAGCAGCGACGGATTCGCGGTATACAATGAGCAGTTCTTC. Encoded protein: CASSDGFAVYNEQFF.

The rearrangement joins TRBV18 to TRBJ2-2; 8 bases are shared with TRBD2. Per the germline V gene, CDR1 is KGHSH and CDR2 is LQKENI. This CDR3 region has 16 residues. The V segment lost 1 base and the J segment 5 bases; nucleotides outside the gene matches: 6. The CDR3 nucleotides read TGTGCCAGCTCACCACAAGGCCCTAGCGGGACCGGGGAGCTGTTTTTT. Its protein product is CASSPQGPSGTGELFF.

CDR3 residues: CSVSEGPNTEAFF. The CDR3 bases are TGCAGCGTTTCTGAGGGCCCGAACACTGAAGCTTTCTTT. The rearrangement uses TRBV29-1 and TRBJ1-1; D not resolved. This CDR3 has 13 residues. V shed 5 bases and J shed 1 base, with 11 bases lying between them. Per the germline V gene, CDR1 is SQVTM and CDR2 is ANQGSEA.

This rearrangement joins TRBV7-3 to TRBJ2-1, with 7 bases lining up with TRBD2. V was clipped by 2 bases and J by 5 bases; unmatched bases: 6. Germline loops: CDR1 SGHTA, CDR2 FQGTGA. This CDR3 region has 15 residues. DNA of the CDR3: TGTGCCAGCAGCTTATCAGCGGGAACGCACAATGAGCAGTTCTTC. Translation: CASSLSAGTHNEQFF.